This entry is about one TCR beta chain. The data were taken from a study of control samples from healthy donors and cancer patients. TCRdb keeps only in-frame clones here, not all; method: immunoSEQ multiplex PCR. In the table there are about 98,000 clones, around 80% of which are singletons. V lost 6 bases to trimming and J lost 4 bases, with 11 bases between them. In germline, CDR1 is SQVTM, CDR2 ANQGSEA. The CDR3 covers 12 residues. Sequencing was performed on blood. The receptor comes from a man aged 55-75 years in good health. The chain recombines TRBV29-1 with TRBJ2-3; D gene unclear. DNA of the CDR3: TGCAGCGTAGTTCGCGCGGCAGATACGCAGTATTTT. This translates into CSVVRAADTQYF.